A selection of T cell receptor beta chains follows, all from one sample in a study of response to subunit inactivated influenza vaccine. TCRdb reprocessed the RT-PCR reads via MiXCR and lists one record per CDR3 protein. The sample lists approximately 730,000 distinct CDR3 sequences, roughly 14% occurring once. The sequences come from PBMCs from blood, collected less than 15 days before vaccination. Receptors originate from a man in his fifties or sixties who received an inactivated influenza vaccine. Both conserved end residues are part of each CDR3. The D gene is left open where the match is weak. Size is omitted from some rows. Given values are once, few, many or a class for expanded clones.

cdr3_nt,cdr3_aa,clone_size,j_call,v_call,d_call
TGTGCCAGCAGTTACTCTATGGGGGAGCTGTTTTTT,CASSYSMGELFF,many,TRBJ2-2,TRBV6-2/TRBV6-3,-
TGTGCCAGCAGGAGGAAAGAGACCCAGTACTTC,CASRRKETQYF,-,TRBJ2-5,TRBV27,-
TGTGCCAGCAGCTTACCCGAGATTAAAGTTGGGGAGGGCACAGATACGCAGTATTTT,CASSLPEIKVGEGTDTQYF,few,TRBJ2-3,TRBV7-8,-
TGTGCCAGCTCACCATCAGCGGGAGGGCCTTACGAGCAGTACTTC,CASSPSAGGPYEQYF,-,TRBJ2-7,TRBV18,TRBD2
TGTGCCAGCAGCGAGAGACAGACTCAATCAAACACCATATATTTT,CASSERQTQSNTIYF,-,TRBJ1-3,TRBV7-9,-
TGTGCCATCAGTGAGTTAACTAATGAAAAACTGTTTTTT,CAISELTNEKLFF,few,TRBJ1-4,TRBV10-3,-
TGTGCCAGCAGCTTAGAGCGCCCACAGGGGGCCAACACCATATATTTT,CASSLERPQGANTIYF,few,TRBJ1-3,TRBV7-2,TRBD1
TGTGCCACCAGCAGAGATTATGGCGGCTCCTACGAGCAGTACTTC,CATSRDYGGSYEQYF,many,TRBJ2-7,TRBV15,-
TGTGCCAGCAGCACCAGACAGGCTAACTATGGCTACACCTTC,CASSTRQANYGYTF,few,TRBJ1-2,TRBV7-2,-
TGTGCCAGCAGTTTAGGGGCCAAGGGCAATGAGCAGTTCTTC,CASSLGAKGNEQFF,-,TRBJ2-1,TRBV27,-
TGTGCCAGCAGCCGACAGGGCCGCACAGATACGCAGTATTTT,CASSRQGRTDTQYF,-,TRBJ2-3,TRBV7-2,TRBD1
TGTGCCATCAGTGAGTCAGGGGACAACCACGAGCAGTACTTC,CAISESGDNHEQYF,few,TRBJ2-7,TRBV10-3,-
TGTGCCAGCCGCCTTCCCGGGACAGGGGTTACAGATACGCAGTATTTT,CASRLPGTGVTDTQYF,-,TRBJ2-3,TRBV6-2/TRBV6-3,TRBD1
TGTGCCAGCAGCCGGGGACAGGGGTGGACTGAAGCTTTCTTT,CASSRGQGWTEAFF,-,TRBJ1-1,TRBV6-2/TRBV6-3,TRBD1
TGTGCCACCAGCGGCCCTATTGACAGGGACTATGGCTACACCTTC,CATSGPIDRDYGYTF,-,TRBJ1-2,TRBV15,TRBD1
TGTGCCAGCTCGACTTTGGGCGGGGCCGGGGAGCTGTTTTTT,CASSTLGGAGELFF,-,TRBJ2-2,TRBV5-5,-
TGTGCCAGCAGCTTAGGGGAAGGGAGCTCTGGAAACACCATATATTTT,CASSLGEGSSGNTIYF,-,TRBJ1-3,TRBV7-9,-
TGTGCCAGTAGTCCCTCGTGGGATAGCAATCAGCCCCAGCATTTT,CASSPSWDSNQPQHF,few,TRBJ1-5,TRBV19,-
TGTGCCAGCAGCGTAGACGACTACAATGAGCAGTTCTTC,CASSVDDYNEQFF,-,TRBJ2-1,TRBV9,-
TGTGCCAGCAGCTTGGGTTTCGGACAGCCCCCCTATGGCTACACCTTC,CASSLGFGQPPYGYTF,-,TRBJ1-2,TRBV5-4,-
TGTGCCAGCAGCTTTCTAGGGGCGAACACTGAAGCTTTCTTT,CASSFLGANTEAFF,many,TRBJ1-1,TRBV7-9,-
TGCGCCAGCAGCCAAATCGCGGGGGTCCTCTACGAGCAGTACTTC,CASSQIAGVLYEQYF,-,TRBJ2-7,TRBV4-1,TRBD2
TGTGCCAGCAGCCCTCAAACGGGGGAGCAGTACTTC,CASSPQTGEQYF,few,TRBJ2-7,TRBV11-2,-
TGCGCCAGCAGCTCGTTATACAGGGGGCGTAGTGGCTACACCTTC,CASSSLYRGRSGYTF,few,TRBJ1-2,TRBV5-1,TRBD1
TGTGCCAGCAGCTTCTCCAGCGGGAGTTACCAAGAGACCCAGTACTTC,CASSFSSGSYQETQYF,many,TRBJ2-5,TRBV5-5,TRBD2
TGCAGTGCAGACAGGGGGGGCAATGAGCAGTTCTTC,CSADRGGNEQFF,few,TRBJ2-1,TRBV20-1,TRBD1
TGTGCCAGCAGTTCCCTTAACATTCAGTACTTC,CASSSLNIQYF,many,TRBJ2-4,TRBV12-3/TRBV12-4,-
TGTGCCAGCTCACCAAACAGGCCTGGGACTGGGGGTTACAATGAGCAGTTCTTC,CASSPNRPGTGGYNEQFF,-,TRBJ2-1,TRBV18,-
TGTGCCAGCAGCGCCGGGACTACGTTCAATGAGCAGTTCTTC,CASSAGTTFNEQFF,few,TRBJ2-1,TRBV9,TRBD2
TGTGCCAGCAGCCAACGCGGGGTAGCGGGAGAGTACGAGCAGTACTTC,CASSQRGVAGEYEQYF,-,TRBJ2-7,TRBV4-2,TRBD2